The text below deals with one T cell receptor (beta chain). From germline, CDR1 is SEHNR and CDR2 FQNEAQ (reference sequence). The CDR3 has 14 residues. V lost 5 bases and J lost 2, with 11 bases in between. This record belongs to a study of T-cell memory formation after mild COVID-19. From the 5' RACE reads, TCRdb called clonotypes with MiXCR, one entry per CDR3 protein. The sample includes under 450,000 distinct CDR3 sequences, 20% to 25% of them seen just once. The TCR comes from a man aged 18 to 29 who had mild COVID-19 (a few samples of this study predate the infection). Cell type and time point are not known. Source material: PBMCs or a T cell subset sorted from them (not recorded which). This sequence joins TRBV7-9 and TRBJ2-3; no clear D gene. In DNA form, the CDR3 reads TGTGCCAGCAGCCCGTCTCGGCACACAGATACGCAGTATTTT. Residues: CASSPSRHTDTQYF.